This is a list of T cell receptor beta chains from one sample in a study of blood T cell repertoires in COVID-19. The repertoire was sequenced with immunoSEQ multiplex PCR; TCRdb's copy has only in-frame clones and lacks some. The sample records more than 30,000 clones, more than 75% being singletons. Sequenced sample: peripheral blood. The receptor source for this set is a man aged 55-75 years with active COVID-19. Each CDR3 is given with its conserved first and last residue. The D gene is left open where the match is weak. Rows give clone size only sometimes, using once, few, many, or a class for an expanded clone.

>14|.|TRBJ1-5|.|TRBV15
CATSREGARQPQHF
TGTGCCACCAGCAGAGAAGGGGCACGGCAGCCCCAGCATTTT
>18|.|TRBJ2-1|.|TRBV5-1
CASSLGVRLQRSYNEQFF
TGCGCCAGCAGCTTGGGAGTCCGATTGCAACGCTCCTACAATGAGCAGTTCTTC
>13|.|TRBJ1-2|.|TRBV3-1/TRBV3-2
CASSPRGFYGYTF
TGTGCCAGCAGCCCCCGGGGTTTCTATGGCTACACCTTC
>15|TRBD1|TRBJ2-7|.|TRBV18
CASSLDRAASYEQYF
TGTGCCAGCTCCCTAGACAGGGCTGCGTCCTACGAGCAGTACTTC
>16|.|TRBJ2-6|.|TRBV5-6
CASSYSRLSGANVLTF
TGTGCCAGCAGTTATAGCAGACTCTCTGGGGCCAACGTCCTGACTTTC
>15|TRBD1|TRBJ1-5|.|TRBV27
CASSLSGQTNQPQHF
TGTGCCAGCAGTTTATCGGGACAGACCAATCAGCCCCAGCATTTT
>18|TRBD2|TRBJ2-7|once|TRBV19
CASSRKTSGGRSSYEQYF
TGTGCCAGTAGTAGGAAGACTAGCGGGGGGCGTAGCTCCTACGAGCAGTACTTC
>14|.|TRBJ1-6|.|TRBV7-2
CASSQAGQNSPLHF
TGTGCCAGCAGCCAGGCAGGACAGAATTCACCCCTCCACTTT
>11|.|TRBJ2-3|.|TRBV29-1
CSVDPGDTQYF
TGCAGCGTCGACCCGGGGGATACGCAGTATTTT
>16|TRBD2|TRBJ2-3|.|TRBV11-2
CASSLDRAGATDTQYF
TGTGCCAGCAGCTTAGATAGGGCGGGAGCCACAGATACGCAGTATTTT
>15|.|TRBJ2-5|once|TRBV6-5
CASSLRLERQETQYF
TGTGCCAGCAGTCTTCGACTAGAACGTCAAGAGACCCAGTACTTC
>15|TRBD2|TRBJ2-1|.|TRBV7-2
CASSRGLAGHNEQFF
TGTGCCAGCAGTCGGGGACTAGCGGGCCACAATGAGCAGTTCTTC
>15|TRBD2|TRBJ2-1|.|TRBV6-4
CASSDSVGGTNEQFF
TGTGCCAGCAGTGATTCGGTGGGAGGGACCAATGAGCAGTTCTTC
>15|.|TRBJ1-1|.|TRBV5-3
CARSLQQDMNTEAFF
TGTGCCAGAAGCTTGCAGCAGGACATGAACACTGAAGCTTTCTTT
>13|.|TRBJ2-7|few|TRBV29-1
CSVEEPRGSEQYF
TGCAGCGTTGAAGAGCCCAGGGGAAGCGAGCAGTACTTC
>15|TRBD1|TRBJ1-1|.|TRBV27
CASSIDRTGFTEAFF
TGTGCCAGCAGTATAGATCGGACAGGCTTTACTGAAGCTTTCTTT
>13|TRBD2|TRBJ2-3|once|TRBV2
CATTSGYTDTQYF
TGTGCCACGACTAGCGGATACACAGATACGCAGTATTTT
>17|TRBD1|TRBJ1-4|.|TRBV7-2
CASSLLTGGGSNEKLFF
TGTGCCAGCAGCCTGCTGACAGGGGGAGGCTCTAATGAAAAACTGTTTTTT
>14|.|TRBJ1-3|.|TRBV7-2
CASSPLGDGNTIYF
TGTGCCAGCAGCCCGTTAGGGGATGGAAACACCATATATTTT
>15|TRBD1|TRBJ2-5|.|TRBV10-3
CAISGLRQGRETQYF
TGTGCCATCAGTGGCCTCAGACAGGGAAGAGAGACCCAGTACTTC
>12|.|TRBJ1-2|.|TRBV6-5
CASSPGGSGYTF
TGTGCCAGCAGTCCCGGGGGTAGCGGCTACACCTTC
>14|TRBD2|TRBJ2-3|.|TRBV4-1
CASSQALAGGTQYF
TGCGCCAGCAGCCAAGCACTAGCGGGAGGCACGCAGTATTTT
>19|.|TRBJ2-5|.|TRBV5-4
CASSLRERSPKARQETQYF
TGTGCCAGCAGCTTACGTGAGCGGAGCCCCAAGGCGAGACAAGAGACCCAGTACTTC
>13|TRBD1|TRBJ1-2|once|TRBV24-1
CATSGGQGFPYTF
TGTGCCACCAGTGGAGGACAGGGGTTTCCCTACACCTTC
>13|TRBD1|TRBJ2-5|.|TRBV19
CASSPDRDATQYF
TGTGCCAGTAGCCCGGACAGGGACGCGACCCAGTACTTC